The 22 T cell receptor beta chains reported below all come from one sample, sequenced in a study of blood T cell repertoires in COVID-19. TCRdb's copy holds only in-frame clones and misses some; the assay was immunoSEQ multiplex PCR. This repertoire shows 220,000 or so clones, 75% to 90% found once; its top ten account for less than 7.5%. Sequencing was carried out using peripheral blood. These receptors all stem from a man aged 60-69 years who had recovered from COVID-19.

V and J are TRBV5-1 and TRBJ2-5, with TRBD2 matching 8 bases. This CDR3 has 14 residues. Germline trimming cut 3 bases from V and 4 bases from J; bases unmatched to any gene: 5. Per the germline V gene, CDR1 is SGHRS and CDR2 is YFSETQ. The CDR3 here is CASSSPGTRETQYF. The CDR3 DNA reads as TGCGCCAGCAGCTCCCCGGGGACTAGAGAGACCCAGTACTTC.

This clone was seen a few times. CDR3 protein: CASSIPWTGSATMINEKLFF. The CDR3 DNA is TGTGCCAGTAGTATCCCCTGGACAGGGTCGGCGACGATGATTAATGAAAAACTGTTTTTT. The rearrangement joins TRBV19 to TRBJ1-4; TRBD1 agrees at 8 bases. CDR1 and CDR2 from the germline V gene are LNHDA and SQIVND (reference sequence). The J segment lost 4 bases and the V segment lost 3 bases, leaving 19 bases of the junction unmatched. The CDR3 length is 20 residues.

The rearrangement links TRBV7-9 to TRBJ2-7; a weak D match, TRBD1 (6 bases). Deletions cut 4 bases from V and 8 bases from J, with 21 bases between. The CDR3 has 15 residues. The V gene's germline CDR1 is SEHNR and CDR2 FQNEAQ (reference sequence). Here the CDR3 reads CASSSDRTKSVKQYF. Here the CDR3 DNA reads TGTGCCAGCAGCTCCGACAGGACAAAGTCAGTGAAGCAGTACTTC.

CDR3 protein: CASSHSPGANSPLHF. The CDR3 region has the DNA TGCGCCAGCAGTCATTCTCCAGGGGCCAATTCACCCCTCCACTTT. V and J are TRBV10-2 and TRBJ1-6; possible D gene TRBD1, 6 bases. CDR3 length: 15 residues. Germline loops: CDR1 WSHSY, CDR2 SAAADI. Trimming shortened V by 5 bases and J by 7 bases, and 15 bases separated the two germline ends.

This clone showed up just a few times. The V gene is TRBV7-6, the J gene TRBJ1-1; TRBD1 might be the D (5 bases). V gave up 4 bases and J gave up 2 bases, with 8 bases separating them. The germline V gene encodes CDR1 SGHVS and CDR2 FNYEAQ. This CDR3 has 13 amino acids. As DNA, the CDR3 is TGTGCCAGCAGCTCGGACACTAACACTGAAGCTTTCTTT. Protein: CASSSDTNTEAFF.

The chain has TRBV28 and TRBJ2-7; no clear D. Trimming left V 8 bases short and J 4 bases short, with 15 bases between. The CDR3 runs to 13 residues. CDR1 and CDR2 (germline): MDHEN, SYDVKM. The CDR3 sequence: CASLPSTRYEQYF. CDR3 in DNA: TGTGCCAGCTTACCCTCCACTCGGTACGAGCAGTACTTC.

This rearrangement joins TRBV19 to TRBJ1-1, with D possibly TRBD1 on 5 matching bases. Per the germline V gene, CDR1 is LNHDA and CDR2 is SQIVND (reference sequence). This CDR3 is built from 15 residues. Trimming cost V 5 bases and J 4 bases, with 17 bases left between them. CDR3 sequence reads: CASSPYAGGATEAFF. The CDR3 DNA reads TGTGCCAGTAGTCCCTACGCGGGCGGGGCCACTGAAGCTTTCTTT.

This chain connects TRBV6-4 to TRBJ2-7; 7 bases are a match to TRBD2. CDR1 is MRHNA and CDR2 is SNTAGT in the germline V gene. This CDR3 is built from 14 residues. J lost 4 bases, V lost 4 bases, and 7 bases had no gene match. The DNA for the CDR3 is TGTGCCAGCAGTGGGGAGGGCGCGGGGTACGAGCAGTACTTC. Encoded protein: CASSGEGAGYEQYF.

The rearrangement joins TRBV11-3 to TRBJ2-7, with a possible D match to TRBD1 (6 bases). The CDR3 extends over 13 amino acids. CDR1 and CDR2 from the germline V gene are SGHNT and YENEEA. Trimming shortened V by 2 bases and J by 4 bases, and 9 bases separated the two germline ends. The CDR3 DNA is TGTGCCAGCAGCTTATATCAGGGGTACGAGCAGTACTTC. Its protein product is CASSLYQGYEQYF.

The V call is TRBV5-4, the J call TRBJ2-5; D is uncertain. CDR3 length: 14 amino acids. V lost 4 bases and J lost 4, with 14 bases in between. CDR1 and CDR2 (germline): SGHNT, YYREEE (reference sequence). CDR3 sequence (DNA): TGTGCCAGCAGCAAAGTCGACATTCCAGAGACCCAGTACTTC. Protein: CASSKVDIPETQYF.

The J gene is TRBJ2-2, the V gene TRBV6-6, with a tentative D call TRBD2 (5 bases). Germline loops: CDR1 MNHNY, CDR2 SVGAGI (reference sequence). V lost 5 bases, J lost 0 bases, and 13 bases lay in between. The CDR3 consists of 16 residues. The chain's CDR3 is CASSPRRSANTGELFF. The DNA for the CDR3 is TGTGCCAGCAGTCCCAGGAGGAGTGCGAACACCGGGGAGCTGTTTTTT.

The chain links TRBV4-1 to TRBJ2-5, with unresolved D. This CDR3 is 13 amino acids long. The V gene lost 0 bases and the J gene lost 5 bases, with 7 bases spanning the gap. Germline V gene sequence: CDR1 MGHRA, CDR2 YSYEKL. CDR3 nucleotide sequence: TGCGCCAGCAGCCAAGAAATAAGCGAGACCCAGTACTTC. This sequence encodes CASSQEISETQYF.

The chain is built from TRBV9 and TRBJ2-5; TRBD2 matches at 8 bases. V shed 0 bases, J shed 2 bases, and the junction held 3 bases outside the gene matches. The CDR3 runs to 15 residues. In germline, CDR1 is SGDLS, CDR2 YYNGEE. CDR3 nucleotide sequence: TGTGCCAGCAGCGTAGCAGGCGGGAGGCAAGAGACCCAGTACTTC. It codes for CASSVAGGRQETQYF.

This clone was seen just once. V and J are TRBV19 and TRBJ1-1; a possible D gene is TRBD1 (5 bases). CDR3 size: 15 residues. Deletions cut 0 bases from V and 4 bases from J, with 12 bases between. Germline V lookup: CDR1 LNHDA, CDR2 SQIVND (reference sequence). The CDR3 region is CASSIDSGVGTEAFF. Written as DNA, the CDR3 is TGTGCCAGTAGTATAGACTCGGGGGTCGGCACTGAAGCTTTCTTT.

This chain uses TRBV25-1 with TRBJ1-1; D is uncertain. Trimming took off 4 bases at V and 8 bases at J, with 17 bases between the two ends. Per germline, CDR1 MGHDK and CDR2 SYGVNS. The CDR3 totals 14 residues. CDR3 loop: CASSAPGRRNEAFF. The CDR3 DNA follows: TGTGCCAGCAGTGCTCCCGGGCGGAGGAACGAAGCTTTCTTT.

V and J are TRBV7-9 and TRBJ2-5, with D possibly matching TRBD1 (6 bases). Germline CDR1 reads SEHNR; CDR2 reads FQNEAQ (reference sequence). This CDR3 contains 12 residues. V gave up 10 bases and J gave up 6 bases, with 15 bases separating them. For the CDR3, the DNA is TGTGCCACCCTTGGGGGCCCTCAGACCCAGTACTTC. Its protein is CATLGGPQTQYF.

The rearrangement uses TRBV7-2 and TRBJ1-2; 7 nucleotides agree with TRBD1. CDR1 and CDR2 from the germline V gene are SGHTA and FQGNSA. Trimming cost V 1 base and J 7 bases; bases outside gene matches: 3. The CDR3 has 13 residues. The CDR3 nucleotides read TGTGCCAGCAGCTTAGGGACAGGCCGTGGCTACACCTTC. This translates into CASSLGTGRGYTF.

The gene calls are TRBV11-2 and TRBJ2-1; TRBD2 matches at 8 bases. Germline V gene data show CDR1 as SGHAT and CDR2 as FQNNGV. Germline trimming cut 5 bases from V and 9 bases from J; bases unmatched to any gene: 15. This CDR3 is built from 16 residues. CDR3 residues: CASSLGASGGTGEQFF. The CDR3 DNA sequence: TGTGCCAGCAGCCTAGGGGCCAGCGGGGGCACAGGTGAGCAGTTCTTC.

This rearrangement joins TRBV27 to TRBJ2-7; 8 bases are a match to TRBD2. The germline gives CDR1 MNHEY, CDR2 SMNVEV (reference sequence). J gave up 1 base and V 5 bases, and 7 bases lay outside the gene matches. The CDR3 contains 15 residues. The CDR3 DNA sequence: TGTGCCAGCAGTCCGGCAGCGGGAGCTTCCTACGAGCAGTACTTC. Protein sequence: CASSPAAGASYEQYF.

This chain joins TRBV3-1 (or the pseudogene TRBV3-2) and TRBJ2-7; D is uncertain. Trimming cost V 2 bases and J 0 bases, with 5 bases left between them. The CDR3 has 13 residues. Germline assignment: CDR1 LGHDT and CDR2 YNNKEL (reference sequence). The chain's CDR3 is CASSQPLSYEQYF. CDR3 bases: TGTGCCAGCAGCCAACCCCTCTCCTACGAGCAGTACTTC.

V usage is TRBV19 and J usage is TRBJ2-5; 8 bases map to TRBD1. The CDR3 extends over 15 amino acids. Trimming at V came to 7 bases and at J to 5 bases, leaving 12 bases not matched to a gene. Germline CDR1 LNHDA, CDR2 SQIVND (reference sequence). The CDR3 DNA follows: TGTGCCAGTACCTACAGGGGGGCAGCCGTCGAGACCCAGTACTTC. Translating gives CASTYRGAAVETQYF.

The table lists this clone with a few counts. The chain links TRBV7-2 to TRBJ1-2; a possible D gene is TRBD1 (5 bases). Germline-derived CDR1 and CDR2 are SGHTA and FQGNSA. Trimming left V 3 bases short and J 0 bases short, with 11 bases between. The CDR3 covers 15 residues. DNA for the CDR3: TGTGCCAGCAGCTTCGTGCAGGGCCCTAACTATGGCTACACCTTC. It yields the protein CASSFVQGPNYGYTF.